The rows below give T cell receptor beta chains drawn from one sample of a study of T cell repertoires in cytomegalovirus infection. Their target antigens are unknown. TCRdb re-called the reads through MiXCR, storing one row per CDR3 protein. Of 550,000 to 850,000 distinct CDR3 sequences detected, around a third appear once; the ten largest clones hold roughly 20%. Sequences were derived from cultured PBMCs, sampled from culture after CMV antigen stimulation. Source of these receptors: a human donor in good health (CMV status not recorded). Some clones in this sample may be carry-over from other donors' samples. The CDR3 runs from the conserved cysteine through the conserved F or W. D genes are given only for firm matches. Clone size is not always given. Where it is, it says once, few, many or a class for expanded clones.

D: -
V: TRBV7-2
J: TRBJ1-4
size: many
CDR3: CASRLRGTTNEKLFF
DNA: TGTGCCAGCAGGCTCCGGGGGACAACTAATGAAAAACTGTTTTTT

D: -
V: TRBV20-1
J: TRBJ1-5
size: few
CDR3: CSAAVTDRNQPQHF
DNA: TGCAGTGCCGCGGTTACAGATCGCAATCAGCCCCAGCATTTT

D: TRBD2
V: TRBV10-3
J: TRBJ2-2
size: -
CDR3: CATSLRGLGGELFF
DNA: TGTGCCACCTCCCTGCGGGGGTTGGGTGGGGAGCTGTTTTTT

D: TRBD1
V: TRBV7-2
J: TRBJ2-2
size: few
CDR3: CASNNLQGATGELFF
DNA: TGTGCCAGCAACAATCTACAGGGGGCTACCGGGGAGCTGTTTTTT

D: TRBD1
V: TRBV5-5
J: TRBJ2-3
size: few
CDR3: CASSSLRPGQGIDTQYF
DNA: TGTGCCAGCAGCTCTTTGCGGCCGGGACAGGGGATAGATACGCAGTATTTT

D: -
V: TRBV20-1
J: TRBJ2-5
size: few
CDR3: CSAQTQETQYF
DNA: TGCAGTGCGCAAACCCAAGAGACCCAGTACTTC

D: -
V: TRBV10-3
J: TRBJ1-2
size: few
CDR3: CAISESVGYGYTF
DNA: TGTGCCATCAGTGAGTCAGTGGGGTATGGCTACACCTTC

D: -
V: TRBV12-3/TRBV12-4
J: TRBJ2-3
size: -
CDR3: CASSPGLLDTQYF
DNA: TGTGCCAGCAGCCCCGGACTTCTAGATACGCAGTATTTT

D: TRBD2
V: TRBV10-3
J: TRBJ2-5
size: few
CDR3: CATRTSGPQETQYF
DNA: TGTGCCACTCGGACTAGCGGCCCCCAAGAGACCCAGTACTTC

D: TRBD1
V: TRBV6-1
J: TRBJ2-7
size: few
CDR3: CASSEVWTGGDEQYF
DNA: TGTGCCAGCAGTGAAGTTTGGACAGGGGGCGACGAGCAGTACTTC

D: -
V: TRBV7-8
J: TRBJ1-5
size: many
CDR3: CASSPRVDQPQHF
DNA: TGTGCCAGCAGCCCTCGGGTAGATCAGCCCCAGCATTTT

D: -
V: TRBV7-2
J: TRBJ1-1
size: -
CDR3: CASSRGGVMNTEAFF
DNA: TGTGCCAGCAGCCGAGGCGGGGTAATGAACACTGAAGCTTTCTTT

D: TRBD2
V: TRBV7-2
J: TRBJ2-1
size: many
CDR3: CASSLAEREGPEFF
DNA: TGTGCCAGCAGCTTAGCCGAGCGGGAGGGCCCGGAGTTCTTC

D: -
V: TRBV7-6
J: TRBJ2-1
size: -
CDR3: CASSFGFRHNEQFF
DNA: TGTGCCAGCAGCTTTGGGTTCCGGCACAATGAGCAGTTCTTC

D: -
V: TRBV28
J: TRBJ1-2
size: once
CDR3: CASSSKGYTF
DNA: TGTGCCAGCAGTTCCAAAGGCTACACCTTC

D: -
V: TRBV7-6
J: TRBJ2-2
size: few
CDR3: CASSATGTPGGELFF
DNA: TGTGCCAGCAGCGCAACCGGGACCCCGGGCGGGGAGCTGTTTTTT

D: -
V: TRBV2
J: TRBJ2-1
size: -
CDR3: CASRDIGNNEQFF
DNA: TGTGCCAGCAGGGACATAGGGAACAATGAGCAGTTCTTC

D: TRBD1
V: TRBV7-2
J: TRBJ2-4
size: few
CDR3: CASSLGAGTGQNIQYF
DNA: TGTGCCAGCAGCTTGGGGGCTGGGACAGGCCAAAACATTCAGTACTTC

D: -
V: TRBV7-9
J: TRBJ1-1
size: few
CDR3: CASSLAVYMGEAFF
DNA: TGTGCCAGCAGCTTAGCGGTTTACATGGGGGAAGCTTTCTTT

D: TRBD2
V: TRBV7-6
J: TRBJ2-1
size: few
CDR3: CASSSLLAGAYNEQFF
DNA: TGTGCCAGCAGCTCTCTACTAGCGGGTGCCTACAATGAGCAGTTCTTC

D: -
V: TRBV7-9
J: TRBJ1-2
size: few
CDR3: CASSPGMWINYGYTF
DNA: TGTGCCAGCAGCCCAGGGATGTGGATAAACTATGGCTACACCTTC

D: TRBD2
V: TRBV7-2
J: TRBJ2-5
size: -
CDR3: CASSLAGTISETQYF
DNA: TGTGCCAGCAGCTTAGCGGGGACTATAAGTGAGACCCAGTACTTC

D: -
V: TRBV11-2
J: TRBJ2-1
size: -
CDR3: CASSFTGGIYYNEQSF
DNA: TGTGCCAGCAGCTTTACCGGGGGAATCTACTACAATGAGCAGTCCTTC

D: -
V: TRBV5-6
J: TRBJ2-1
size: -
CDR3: CASSFGPRAGNEQFF
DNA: TGTGCCAGCAGCTTCGGACCCCGTGCTGGGAATGAGCAGTTCTTC

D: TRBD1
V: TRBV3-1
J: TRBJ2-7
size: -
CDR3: CASSQWTGPEGYEQYF
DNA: TGTGCCAGCAGCCAATGGACAGGGCCCGAGGGGTACGAGCAGTACTTC

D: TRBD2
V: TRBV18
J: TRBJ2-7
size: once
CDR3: CASSLRTSGNPYEQYF
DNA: TGTGCCAGCTCACTACGGACTAGCGGGAACCCCTACGAGCAGTACTTC

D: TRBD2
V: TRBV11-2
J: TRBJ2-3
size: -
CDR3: CASSLLAGTFTDTQYF
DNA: TGTGCCAGCAGCTTGCTAGCGGGAACCTTCACAGATACGCAGTATTTT

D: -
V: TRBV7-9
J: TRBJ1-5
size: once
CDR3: CASSEGQGNIQPQHF
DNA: TGTGCCAGCAGCGAGGGTCAGGGGAATATTCAGCCCCAGCATTTT

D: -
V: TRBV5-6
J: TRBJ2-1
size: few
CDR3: CASSLAPGASYNEQFF
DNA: TGTGCCAGCAGCTTGGCCCCAGGGGCCTCCTACAATGAGCAGTTCTTC

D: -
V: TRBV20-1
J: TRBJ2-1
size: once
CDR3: CSARTSHSYNEQFF
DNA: TGCAGTGCGAGAACCTCGCACTCCTACAATGAGCAGTTCTTC

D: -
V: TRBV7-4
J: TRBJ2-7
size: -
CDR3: CASSGVRWDTNYEQYF
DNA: TGTGCCAGCAGCGGGGTCCGGTGGGACACGAACTACGAGCAGTACTTC

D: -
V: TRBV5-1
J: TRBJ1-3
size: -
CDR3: CASSLDVTGNTIYF
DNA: TGCGCCAGCAGCTTAGACGTTACTGGAAACACCATATATTTT

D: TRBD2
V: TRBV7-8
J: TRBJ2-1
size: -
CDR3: CASSLAAASGENEQFF
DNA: TGTGCCAGCAGCTTAGCGGCCGCTAGCGGGGAAAATGAGCAGTTCTTC

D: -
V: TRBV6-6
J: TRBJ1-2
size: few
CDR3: CASSYGGSGYGYTF
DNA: TGTGCCAGCAGTTATGGAGGGAGCGGCTATGGCTACACCTTC

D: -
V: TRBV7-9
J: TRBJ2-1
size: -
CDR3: CASMVGGYNNEQFF
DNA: TGTGCCAGCATGGTGGGCGGTTACAACAATGAGCAGTTCTTC

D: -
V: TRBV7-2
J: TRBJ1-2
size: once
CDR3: CASSLPSGINYGYTF
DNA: TGTGCCAGCAGCTTACCGTCGGGGATTAACTATGGCTACACCTTC

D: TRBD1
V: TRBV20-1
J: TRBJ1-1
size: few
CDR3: CSARDLDRGAEAFF
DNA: TGCAGTGCTAGAGACCTCGACAGGGGTGCTGAAGCTTTCTTT

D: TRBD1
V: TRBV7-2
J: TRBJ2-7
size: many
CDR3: CASSFLGQPYEQYF
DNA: TGTGCCAGCAGCTTCCTGGGACAGCCCTACGAGCAGTACTTC

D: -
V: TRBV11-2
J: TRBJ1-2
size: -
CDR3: CASSLSSGISYGYTF
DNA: TGTGCCAGCAGCTTAAGTAGCGGGATTAGCTATGGCTACACCTTC

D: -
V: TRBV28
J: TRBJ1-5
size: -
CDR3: CASSPTSRGNQPQHF
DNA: TGTGCCAGCAGTCCGACCTCCCGGGGTAATCAGCCCCAGCATTTT

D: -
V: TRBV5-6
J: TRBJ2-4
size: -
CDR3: CASSSLSGENIQYF
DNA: TGTGCCAGCAGCTCCTTATCAGGGGAAAACATTCAGTACTTC

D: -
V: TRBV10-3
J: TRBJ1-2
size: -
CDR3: CAIRTLKAEHTF
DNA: TGTGCCATCAGGACCCTTAAGGCAGAACACACCTTC

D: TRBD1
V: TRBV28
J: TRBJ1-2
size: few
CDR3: CASSSIGQVQYYGYTF
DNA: TGTGCCAGCAGTTCTATCGGACAGGTCCAATACTATGGCTACACCTTC

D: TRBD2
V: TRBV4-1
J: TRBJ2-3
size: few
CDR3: CASSHAGTTSPDTQYF
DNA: TGCGCCAGCAGCCATGCCGGGACTACCTCCCCAGATACGCAGTATTTT

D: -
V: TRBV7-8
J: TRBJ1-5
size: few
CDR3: CASSFTRVLWPQHF
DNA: TGTGCCAGCAGCTTTACACGCGTGCTTTGGCCCCAGCATTTT

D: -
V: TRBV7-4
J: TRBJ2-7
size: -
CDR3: CAILGPTSYEQYF
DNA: TGTGCCATCCTCGGGCCGACGTCCTACGAGCAGTACTTC

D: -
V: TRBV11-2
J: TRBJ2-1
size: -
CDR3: CASSLDSIGEQFF
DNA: TGTGCCAGCAGCTTAGATTCCATCGGTGAGCAGTTCTTC

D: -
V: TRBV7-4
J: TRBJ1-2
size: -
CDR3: CASSLAQDRYTF
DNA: TGTGCCAGCAGCTTAGCCCAGGACCGCTACACCTTC

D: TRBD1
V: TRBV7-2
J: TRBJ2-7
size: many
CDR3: CASSFKTGTGSSYEQYF
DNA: TGTGCCAGCAGCTTTAAAACCGGGACAGGGAGCTCCTACGAGCAGTACTTC

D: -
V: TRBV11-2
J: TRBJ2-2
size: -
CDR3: CASSSVLTGELFF
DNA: TGTGCCAGCAGCTCCGTACTCACCGGGGAGCTGTTTTTT

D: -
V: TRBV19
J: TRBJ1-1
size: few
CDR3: CASSIRARTPNTEAFF
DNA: TGTGCCAGTAGTATACGGGCCAGGACCCCTAACACTGAAGCTTTCTTT